The 7 T cell receptor beta chains reported below all come from one sample, sequenced in a study of shared T cell receptors in the human thymus. Clones were read by immunoSEQ multiplex PCR, and TCRdb kept only the in-frame ones, dropping some. In the table there are hundreds of thousands of clones, approximately 89% of which are singletons. A further study also used this sample, focusing on human thymus T cells.

The sample consisted of thymocytes. Receptors were obtained from a boy younger than two with a congenital heart defect.

J is TRBJ2-7 and V is TRBV11-2; 14 bases align to TRBD2. Trimming cost V 5 bases and J 4 bases; bases outside gene matches: 4. Germline-derived CDR1 and CDR2 are SGHAT and FQNNGV. CDR3 length equals 15 residues. The CDR3 reads CASSPGLAGVYEQYF. The DNA for the CDR3 is TGTGCCAGCAGCCCGGGACTAGCGGGAGTATACGAGCAGTACTTC.

J is TRBJ1-1 and V is TRBV25-1; maybe TRBD1 (6 bases). V was shortened by 4 bases and J by 8 bases, with 17 bases between the two germline ends. This CDR3 is built from 14 residues. CDR1 and CDR2 (germline): MGHDK, SYGVNS. CDR3 in amino acids: CASSAGGLTREAFF. DNA for the CDR3: TGTGCCAGCAGTGCTGGGGGCCTAACGCGAGAAGCTTTCTTT.

The rearrangement joins TRBV7-6 to TRBJ2-1; 8 bases map to TRBD2. CDR3 length: 20 residues. Germline-derived CDR1 and CDR2 are SGHVS and FNYEAQ. The V gene end was trimmed by 5 bases and the J gene end by 0 bases; junction bases not matched to a gene: 18. The CDR3 loop is CASSQGAGLEYRSSYNEQFF. The CDR3 DNA is TGTGCCAGCAGCCAGGGCGCGGGACTAGAATACCGTAGCTCCTACAATGAGCAGTTCTTC.

The chain links TRBV5-4 to TRBJ2-3; possible D gene TRBD2, 6 bases. V was trimmed by 1 base and J by 8 bases, leaving 17 bases between them. This CDR3 has 15 residues. Germline loops: CDR1 SGHNT, CDR2 YYREEE (reference sequence). The CDR3 nucleotides read TGTGCCAGCAGCTTGTCCAAGGTTGGAGCGGGTACGCAGTATTTT. It translates to CASSLSKVGAGTQYF.

V usage is TRBV5-1 and J usage is TRBJ1-5; D is possibly TRBD1 (6 bases). Trimming stripped 5 bases from V and 0 bases from J, with 18 bases between. This CDR3 region has 17 residues. CDR1 is SGHRS, CDR2 YFSETQ, per germline. The CDR3 DNA reads as TGCGCCAGCAGTCATCTCCGGGCAGGGGATAGCAATCAGCCCCAGCATTTT. As protein: CASSHLRAGDSNQPQHF.

This rearrangement joins TRBV9 to TRBJ2-7; D might be TRBD1 (5 bases). There are 14 residues in the CDR3. The V and J ends lost 0 bases and 4 bases respectively, with 11 bases between them. Germline values: CDR1 SGDLS, CDR2 YYNGEE. The CDR3 loop reads CASSVEQVGYEQYF. DNA of the CDR3: TGTGCCAGCAGCGTAGAACAGGTGGGTTACGAGCAGTACTTC.

The genes are TRBV29-1 and TRBJ1-5, with D perhaps matching TRBD1 (5 bases). The CDR3 is made up of 14 amino acids. V dropped 5 bases and J dropped 7 bases, with 18 bases sitting between them. Looked up from germline, CDR1 is SQVTM and CDR2 is ANQGSEA. CDR3 residues: CSVPGEQGDQPQHF. The DNA for the CDR3 is TGCAGCGTTCCGGGGGAACAAGGGGACCAGCCCCAGCATTTT. The full variable domain, completed using reference TRBV29-1 and TRBJ1-5, is SAVISQKPSRDICQRGTSLTIQCQVDSQVTMMFWYRQQPGQSLTLIATANQGSEATYESGFVIDKFPISRPNLTFSTLTVSNMSPEDSSIYLCSVPGEQGDQPQHFGDGTRLSIL.